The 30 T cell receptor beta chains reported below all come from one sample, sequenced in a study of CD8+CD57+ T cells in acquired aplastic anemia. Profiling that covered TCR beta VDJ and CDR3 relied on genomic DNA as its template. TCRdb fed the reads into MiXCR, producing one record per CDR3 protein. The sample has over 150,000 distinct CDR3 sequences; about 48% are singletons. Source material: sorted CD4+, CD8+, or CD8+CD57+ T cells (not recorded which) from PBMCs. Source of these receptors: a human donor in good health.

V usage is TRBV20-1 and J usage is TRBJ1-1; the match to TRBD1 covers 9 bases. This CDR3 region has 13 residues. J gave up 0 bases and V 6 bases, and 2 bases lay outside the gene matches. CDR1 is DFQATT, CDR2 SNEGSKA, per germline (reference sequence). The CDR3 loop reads CSAQGAMNTEAFF. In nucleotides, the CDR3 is TGCAGTGCACAGGGGGCGATGAACACTGAAGCTTTCTTT.

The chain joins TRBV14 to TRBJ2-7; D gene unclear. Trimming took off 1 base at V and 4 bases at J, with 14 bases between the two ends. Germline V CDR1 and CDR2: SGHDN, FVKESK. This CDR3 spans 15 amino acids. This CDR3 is CASSQVRDRKYEQYF. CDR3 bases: TGTGCCAGCAGCCAAGTAAGGGATCGGAAATACGAGCAGTACTTC.

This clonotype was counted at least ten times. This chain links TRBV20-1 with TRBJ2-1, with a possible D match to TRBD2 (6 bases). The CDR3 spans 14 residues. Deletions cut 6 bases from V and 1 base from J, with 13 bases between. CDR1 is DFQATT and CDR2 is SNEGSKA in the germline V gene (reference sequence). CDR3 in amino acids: CSAPLGGSYNEQFF. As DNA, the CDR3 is TGCAGTGCCCCCCTTGGGGGGTCCTACAATGAGCAGTTCTTC.

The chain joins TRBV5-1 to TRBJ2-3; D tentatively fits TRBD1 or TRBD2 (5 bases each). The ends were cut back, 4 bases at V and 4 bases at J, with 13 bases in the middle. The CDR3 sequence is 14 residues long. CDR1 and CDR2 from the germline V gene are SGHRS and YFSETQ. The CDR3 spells CASSLGASPDTQYF. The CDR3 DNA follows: TGCGCCAGCAGCCTAGGGGCTAGCCCAGATACGCAGTATTTT.

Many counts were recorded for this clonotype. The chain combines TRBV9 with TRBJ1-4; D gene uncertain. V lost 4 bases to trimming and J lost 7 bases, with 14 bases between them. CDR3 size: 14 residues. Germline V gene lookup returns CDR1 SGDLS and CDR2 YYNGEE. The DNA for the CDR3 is TGTGCCAGCAGCCCGCCGGGCTCGAGTGAAAAACTGTTTTTT. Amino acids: CASSPPGSSEKLFF.

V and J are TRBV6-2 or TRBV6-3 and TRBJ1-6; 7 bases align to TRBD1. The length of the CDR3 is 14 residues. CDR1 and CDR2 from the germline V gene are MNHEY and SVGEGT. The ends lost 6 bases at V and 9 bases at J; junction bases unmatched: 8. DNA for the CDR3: TGTGCCAGCAGCTACAGACAGGGAGGTTCACCCCTCCACTTT. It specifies CASSYRQGGSPLHF.

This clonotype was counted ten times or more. The CDR3: CASSLGIRFPLAKNIQYF. The CDR3 bases are TGTGCCAGCAGCTTAGGTATTCGGTTTCCACTAGCCAAAAACATTCAGTACTTC. The rearrangement links TRBV7-2 to TRBJ2-4; no definite D call. Germline assignment: CDR1 SGHTA and CDR2 FQGNSA. Trimming removed 1 base from V and 0 bases from J, with 16 bases in between. The CDR3 covers 18 residues.

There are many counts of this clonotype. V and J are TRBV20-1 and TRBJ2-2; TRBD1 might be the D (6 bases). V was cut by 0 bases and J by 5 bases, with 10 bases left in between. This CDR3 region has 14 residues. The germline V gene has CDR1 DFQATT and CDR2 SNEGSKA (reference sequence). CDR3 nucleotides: TGCAGTGCTAGAGACGGGACACAGACCGGGGAGCTGTTTTTT. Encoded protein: CSARDGTQTGELFF.

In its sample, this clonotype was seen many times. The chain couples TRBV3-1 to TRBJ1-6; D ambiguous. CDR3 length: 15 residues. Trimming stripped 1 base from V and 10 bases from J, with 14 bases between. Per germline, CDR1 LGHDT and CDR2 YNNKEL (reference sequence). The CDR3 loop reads CASSQVGIGGSPLHF. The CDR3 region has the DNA TGTGCCAGCAGCCAAGTGGGGATCGGAGGCTCACCCCTCCACTTT.

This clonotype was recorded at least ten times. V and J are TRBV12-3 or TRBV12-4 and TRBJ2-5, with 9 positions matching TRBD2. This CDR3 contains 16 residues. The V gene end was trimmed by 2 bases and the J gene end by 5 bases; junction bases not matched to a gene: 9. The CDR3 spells CASSLIRASGIETQYF. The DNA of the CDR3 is TGTGCCAGCAGTTTAATAAGGGCTAGCGGGATCGAGACCCAGTACTTC.

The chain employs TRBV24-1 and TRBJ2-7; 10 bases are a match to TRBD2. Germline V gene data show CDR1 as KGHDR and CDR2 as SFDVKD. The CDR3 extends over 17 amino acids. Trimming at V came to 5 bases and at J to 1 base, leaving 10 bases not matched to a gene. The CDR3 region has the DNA TGTGCCACCAGTGGTAATAGCGGGGGGTGGAGGTCCTACGAGCAGTACTTC. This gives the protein CATSGNSGGWRSYEQYF.

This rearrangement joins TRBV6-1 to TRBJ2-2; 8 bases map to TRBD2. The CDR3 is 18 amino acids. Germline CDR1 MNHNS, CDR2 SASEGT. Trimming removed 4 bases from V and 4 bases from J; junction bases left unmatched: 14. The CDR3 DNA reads TGTGCCAGCAGTGCTTGGTTGGGGCGGGGGGCCCGCACCGGGGAGCTGTTTTTT. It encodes CASSAWLGRGARTGELFF.

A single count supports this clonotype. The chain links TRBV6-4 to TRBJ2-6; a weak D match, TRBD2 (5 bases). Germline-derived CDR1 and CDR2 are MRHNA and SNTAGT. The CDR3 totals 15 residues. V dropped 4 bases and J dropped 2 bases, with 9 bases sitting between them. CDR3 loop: CASSVGSTGANVLTF. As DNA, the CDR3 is TGTGCCAGCAGTGTTGGGAGTACTGGGGCCAACGTCCTGACTTTC.

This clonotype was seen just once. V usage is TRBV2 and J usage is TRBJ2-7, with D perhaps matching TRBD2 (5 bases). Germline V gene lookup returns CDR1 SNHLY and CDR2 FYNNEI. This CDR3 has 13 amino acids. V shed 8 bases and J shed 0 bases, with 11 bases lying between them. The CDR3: CASVLGSSYEQYF. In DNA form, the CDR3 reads TGTGCCAGCGTGCTTGGGAGCTCCTACGAGCAGTACTTC.

The CDR3 region has the DNA TGTGCCAGCAGTGACGGGGGGGCCGGGGAGCTGTTTTTT. As protein: CASSDGGAGELFF. The chain uses TRBV6-4 and TRBJ2-2; 7 bases align to TRBD2. This CDR3 has 13 residues. After removal of 2 bases from V and 6 bases from J, the junction contained 0 bases not matched to a gene. In germline, CDR1 is MRHNA, CDR2 SNTAGT.

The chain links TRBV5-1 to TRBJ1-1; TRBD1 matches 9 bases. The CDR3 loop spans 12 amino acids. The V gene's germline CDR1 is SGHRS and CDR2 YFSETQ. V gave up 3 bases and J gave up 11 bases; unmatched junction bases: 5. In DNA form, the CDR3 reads TGCGCCAGCAGCTCCCGGGACAGGGTGGCTTTCTTT. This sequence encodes CASSSRDRVAFF.

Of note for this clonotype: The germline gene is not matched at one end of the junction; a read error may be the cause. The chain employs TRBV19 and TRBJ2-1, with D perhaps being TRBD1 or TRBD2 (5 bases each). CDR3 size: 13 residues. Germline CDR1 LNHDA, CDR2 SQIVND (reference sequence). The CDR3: CASSRGVYSEQSF. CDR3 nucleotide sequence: TGTGCCAGTAGTAGAGGGGTCTACAGTGAGCAGTCCTTC.

CDR3 DNA sequence: TGCAGCGTTGTAGGGCAGGTGATTAATGAAAAACTGTTTTTT. Encoded protein: CSVVGQVINEKLFF. The chain carries TRBV29-1 and TRBJ1-4; no clear D. V dropped 4 bases and J dropped 4 bases, with 13 bases sitting between them. The germline V gene encodes CDR1 SQVTM and CDR2 ANQGSEA. This CDR3 has 14 amino acids.

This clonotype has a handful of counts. The CDR3 bases are TGTGCCACCCTCCCAACGGGAGTCTCCTACAATGAGCAGTTCTTC. It yields the protein CATLPTGVSYNEQFF. The J gene is TRBJ2-1, the V gene TRBV10-3, with TRBD2 as a possible D gene (6 bases). Trimming stripped 10 bases from V and 0 bases from J, with 16 bases between. The CDR3 contains 15 residues. Germline CDR1 ENHRY, CDR2 SYGVKD.

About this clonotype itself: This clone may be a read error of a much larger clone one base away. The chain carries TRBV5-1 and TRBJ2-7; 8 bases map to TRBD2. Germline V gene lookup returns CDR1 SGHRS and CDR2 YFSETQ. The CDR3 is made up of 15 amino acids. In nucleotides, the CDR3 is TGCGCCGGCAGCCCGGGGGGGACTCAAGTCTACGAGCAGTACTTC. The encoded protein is CAGSPGGTQVYEQYF.

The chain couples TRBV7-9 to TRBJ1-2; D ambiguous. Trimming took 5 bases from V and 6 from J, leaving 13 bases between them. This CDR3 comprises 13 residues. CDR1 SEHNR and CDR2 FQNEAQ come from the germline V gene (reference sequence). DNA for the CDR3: TGTGCCAGCAGCCCATCCTCGACGAATGGCTACACCTTC. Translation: CASSPSSTNGYTF. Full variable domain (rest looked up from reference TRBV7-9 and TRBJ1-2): DTGVSQNPRHKITKRGQNVTFRCDPISEHNRLYWYRQTLGQGPEFLTYFQNEAQLEKSRLLSDRFSAERPKGSFSTLEIQRTEQGDSAMYLCASSPSSTNGYTFGSGTRLTVV.

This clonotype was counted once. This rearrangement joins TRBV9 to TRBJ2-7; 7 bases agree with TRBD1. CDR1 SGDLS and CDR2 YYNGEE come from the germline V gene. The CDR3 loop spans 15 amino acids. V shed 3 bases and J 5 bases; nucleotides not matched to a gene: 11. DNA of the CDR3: TGTGCCAGCAGCGCCCAACCGGGACAGAATAACGAGCAGTACTTC. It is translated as CASSAQPGQNNEQYF.

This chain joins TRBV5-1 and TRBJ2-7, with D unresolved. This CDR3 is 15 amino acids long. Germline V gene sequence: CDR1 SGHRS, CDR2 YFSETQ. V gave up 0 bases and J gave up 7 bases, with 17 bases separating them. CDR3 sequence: CASSLAIAGPEEQYF. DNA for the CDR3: TGCGCCAGCAGCTTGGCCATAGCTGGTCCTGAAGAGCAGTACTTC.

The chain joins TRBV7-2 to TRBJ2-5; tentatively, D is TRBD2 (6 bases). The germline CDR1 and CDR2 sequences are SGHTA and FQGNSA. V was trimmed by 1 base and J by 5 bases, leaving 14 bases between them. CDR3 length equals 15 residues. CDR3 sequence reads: CASSLVRGTYETQYF. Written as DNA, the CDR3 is TGTGCCAGCAGCTTAGTGCGGGGCACATACGAGACCCAGTACTTC.

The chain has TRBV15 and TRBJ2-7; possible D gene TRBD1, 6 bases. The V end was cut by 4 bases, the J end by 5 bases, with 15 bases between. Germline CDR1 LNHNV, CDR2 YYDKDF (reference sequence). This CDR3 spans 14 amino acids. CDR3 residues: CATSTYRASDEQYF. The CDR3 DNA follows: TGTGCCACCAGCACCTACAGGGCTTCAGACGAGCAGTACTTC.

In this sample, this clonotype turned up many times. The CDR3 DNA sequence: TGTGCCAGCAGTGACTCGTGGTCGGGGGGGACGAACACCGGGGAGCTGTTTTTT. The encoded protein is CASSDSWSGGTNTGELFF. V usage is TRBV6-4 and J usage is TRBJ2-2; 8 positions match TRBD2. The CDR3 extends over 18 amino acids. Per the germline V gene, CDR1 is MRHNA and CDR2 is SNTAGT. V lost 0 bases to trimming and J lost 0 bases; unmatched junction nucleotides: 6.

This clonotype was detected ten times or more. The CDR3 protein is CASSKSRQGSYEQYF. CDR3 bases: TGTGCCAGTAGTAAGTCACGACAGGGATCCTACGAGCAGTACTTC. This sequence joins TRBV19 and TRBJ2-7; TRBD1 matches at 7 bases. The CDR3 spans 15 residues. V lost 4 bases to trimming and J lost 1 base; unmatched junction nucleotides: 7. Per the germline V gene, CDR1 is LNHDA and CDR2 is SQIVND (reference sequence).

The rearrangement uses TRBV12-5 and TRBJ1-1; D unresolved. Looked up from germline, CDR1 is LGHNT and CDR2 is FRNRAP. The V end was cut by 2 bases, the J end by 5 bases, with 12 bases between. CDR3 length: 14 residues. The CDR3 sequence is CASGLSRSVTEAFF. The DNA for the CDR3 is TGTGCTAGTGGTTTGAGCAGAAGCGTAACTGAAGCTTTCTTT.

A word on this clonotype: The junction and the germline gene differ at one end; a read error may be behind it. The CDR3 spells CASSERSTRREALF. The CDR3 nucleotides read TGTGCCAGCAGTGAACGCAGCACCAGGCGTGAAGCTCTCTTT. The chain couples TRBV2 to TRBJ1-1; D is unresolved. The CDR3 spans 14 residues. Germline lookup yields CDR1 SNHLY and CDR2 FYNNEI.

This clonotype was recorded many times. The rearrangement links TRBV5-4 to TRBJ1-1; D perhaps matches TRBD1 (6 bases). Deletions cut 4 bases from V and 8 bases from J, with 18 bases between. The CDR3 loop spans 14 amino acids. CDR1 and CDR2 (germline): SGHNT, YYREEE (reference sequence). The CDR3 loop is CASSPEFGTYEAFF. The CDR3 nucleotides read TGTGCCAGCAGCCCCGAATTTGGGACATACGAAGCTTTCTTT.